This T cell receptor (beta chain) was documented in a study of metastatic and nonmetastatic thyroid tumors. As for the study in general: Repertoires from malignant and benign thyroid patients were compared across blood and tumor or nodule tissue. General observations from the study: According to reports, the diversity of TCR beta was significantly higher in malignant thyroid tumors than in benign nodules, and this held in both blood and tumor samples.

Germline values: CDR1 SEHNR, CDR2 FQNEAQ (reference sequence). This CDR3 comprises 13 residues. V was clipped by 1 base and J by 7 bases, with 9 bases between them. Ahead of thyroid surgery, no patient had received treatment of any kind. Authors' methods: Variation in CDR3 across clinicopathological groups served as the basis for constructing a distant-metastasis classifier in papillary thyroid cancer. With MiXCR, TCRdb called clones anew from the PCR reads. What appears here as the V and J calls and clone size reflects TCRdb's work, not the paper's. The table records more than 40,000 clones, less than 5% of them present only once. This clone was counted ten times or more. Its target is not known.

The V call is TRBV7-9, the J call TRBJ2-3; D tentatively fits TRBD1 or TRBD2 (5 bases each). The clonotype comes from a female donor with papillary thyroid cancer or a benign thyroid nodule (not recorded which). Some clones in this sample may be carry-over from other donors' samples. The sequenced sample consisted of blood. CDR3 amino acids: CASSLDEGHTQYF. CDR3 nucleotide sequence: TGTGCCAGCAGCTTAGATGAGGGACATACGCAGTATTTT. The complete variable domain, with remaining parts taken from reference TRBV7-9 and TRBJ2-3, reads DTGVSQNPRHKITKRGQNVTFRCDPISEHNRLYWYRQTLGQGPEFLTYFQNEAQLEKSRLLSDRFSAERPKGSFSTLEIQRTEQGDSAMYLCASSLDEGHTQYFGPGTRLTVL.